The present entry profiles one T cell receptor beta chain with its context. No antigen is known for it. It has no much larger one-base neighbor in the sample; base qualities were not kept. The CDR3 regions of human TCRbeta chains were analyzed by immunosequencing. The authors' analysis ran thus. TCRs in the repertoires were matched against a reference library of SARS-CoV-2-specific TCRs that had been generated with the MIRA antigen-specificity platform. Breadth was defined as the fraction of unique TCRs that were SARS-CoV-2-associated, and depth was defined as the fraction of total T cells that were SARS-CoV-2-associated. Using the MIRA data, each spike-specific TCR was assigned both to the spike region to which the TCR was reactive and to a CD4 or CD8 class. Log10-transformed breadth and depth values were compared by one-way ANOVA with Sidak's multiple comparisons tests. TCRdb obtained this table from immuneACCESS and retained in-frame rearrangements with V and J assigned. These tables miss some clones; where compared with another copy, unresolved V genes account for less than half of the shortfall, and the remainder is unexplained. From that table come the V and J calls and clone size; the DNA was used to work out D and trimming. Present in this sample are tens of thousands of clones, 70% to 80% of which were seen just once. The ten most abundant clones make up roughly 6.6% of the sample.

These data are taken from a study of T cell responses to AZD1222 COVID-19 vaccine (dated by TCRdb to about 2021). For the study in its entirety: AZD1222 recipients whose second dose came at about 4 weeks and those whose second dose came at about 12 weeks were combined into one group, since spike-specific TCR depth and breadth did not differ between the two schedules. Trial participants were enrolled into age subgroups of 18-55, 56-69 and 70-plus years, which contained about 160, 30 and 59 TCR-sequenced participants, respectively. TCR sequencing was performed for about 250 trial participants, of whom around 210 were given two doses of AZD1222 and some 25 were given two doses of MenACWY control vaccine.

From the cysteine up to the phenylalanine, the CDR3 has a length of 14 residues. Only the CDR3 portion is preserved as DNA: 42 bases, with reading frame beginning at the first base. Looking up the germline V gene yields CDR1 SGHRS and CDR2 YFSETQ. A distance of 13 bases separates the germline ends of V and J, which lose 4 bases and 3 bases respectively. On the study overall, not on this receptor specifically: CD4 TCRs associated with the vaccine covered the entire spike protein, and the dominant responses were in regions 160-218 and 743-854. Because no day 14 peak-response samples were available, the repertoires could be characterized only after the peak T cell response. Nearly half of unique spike-specific TCRs reportedly recognized epitopes outside regions mutated in the B.1.351 and B.1.1.7 variants. Conclusions about previously exposed vaccinees are limited, since just a handful of AZD1222 recipients were seropositive for SARS-CoV-2 at baseline. Participants were mostly white British, with more females than males. The authors suggested clonal diversity may have been underestimated. After two AZD1222 doses, spike-specific TCR breadth and depth were significantly higher than at day 0 and than in MenACWY recipients. The 56-69-year group was small, and its depth increase did not reach significance, likely because of low power.

What this sample's time point label stands for: baseline before first vaccination. Vaccinee samples came from UK trials COV001 and COV002, including a single-blind randomized controlled phase 2/3 trial of AZD1222 (ChAdOx1 nCoV-19) in healthy adults. Trial participant PBMC samples were collected at day 0 and day 28 after the second dose for TCRbeta chain sequencing. The chain is assembled from TRBV5-1 and TRBJ1-1; matching of 6 bases hints at TRBD1 as the D gene. The sample in question was peripheral blood, obtained on day 0 of AZD1222 vaccination. The clonotype comes from an adult in good health. The nucleotide sequence is given as TGCGCCAGCAGCCTACAGGGTAGGGACACTGAAGCTTTCTTT. Its amino acids are CASSLQGRDTEAFF.